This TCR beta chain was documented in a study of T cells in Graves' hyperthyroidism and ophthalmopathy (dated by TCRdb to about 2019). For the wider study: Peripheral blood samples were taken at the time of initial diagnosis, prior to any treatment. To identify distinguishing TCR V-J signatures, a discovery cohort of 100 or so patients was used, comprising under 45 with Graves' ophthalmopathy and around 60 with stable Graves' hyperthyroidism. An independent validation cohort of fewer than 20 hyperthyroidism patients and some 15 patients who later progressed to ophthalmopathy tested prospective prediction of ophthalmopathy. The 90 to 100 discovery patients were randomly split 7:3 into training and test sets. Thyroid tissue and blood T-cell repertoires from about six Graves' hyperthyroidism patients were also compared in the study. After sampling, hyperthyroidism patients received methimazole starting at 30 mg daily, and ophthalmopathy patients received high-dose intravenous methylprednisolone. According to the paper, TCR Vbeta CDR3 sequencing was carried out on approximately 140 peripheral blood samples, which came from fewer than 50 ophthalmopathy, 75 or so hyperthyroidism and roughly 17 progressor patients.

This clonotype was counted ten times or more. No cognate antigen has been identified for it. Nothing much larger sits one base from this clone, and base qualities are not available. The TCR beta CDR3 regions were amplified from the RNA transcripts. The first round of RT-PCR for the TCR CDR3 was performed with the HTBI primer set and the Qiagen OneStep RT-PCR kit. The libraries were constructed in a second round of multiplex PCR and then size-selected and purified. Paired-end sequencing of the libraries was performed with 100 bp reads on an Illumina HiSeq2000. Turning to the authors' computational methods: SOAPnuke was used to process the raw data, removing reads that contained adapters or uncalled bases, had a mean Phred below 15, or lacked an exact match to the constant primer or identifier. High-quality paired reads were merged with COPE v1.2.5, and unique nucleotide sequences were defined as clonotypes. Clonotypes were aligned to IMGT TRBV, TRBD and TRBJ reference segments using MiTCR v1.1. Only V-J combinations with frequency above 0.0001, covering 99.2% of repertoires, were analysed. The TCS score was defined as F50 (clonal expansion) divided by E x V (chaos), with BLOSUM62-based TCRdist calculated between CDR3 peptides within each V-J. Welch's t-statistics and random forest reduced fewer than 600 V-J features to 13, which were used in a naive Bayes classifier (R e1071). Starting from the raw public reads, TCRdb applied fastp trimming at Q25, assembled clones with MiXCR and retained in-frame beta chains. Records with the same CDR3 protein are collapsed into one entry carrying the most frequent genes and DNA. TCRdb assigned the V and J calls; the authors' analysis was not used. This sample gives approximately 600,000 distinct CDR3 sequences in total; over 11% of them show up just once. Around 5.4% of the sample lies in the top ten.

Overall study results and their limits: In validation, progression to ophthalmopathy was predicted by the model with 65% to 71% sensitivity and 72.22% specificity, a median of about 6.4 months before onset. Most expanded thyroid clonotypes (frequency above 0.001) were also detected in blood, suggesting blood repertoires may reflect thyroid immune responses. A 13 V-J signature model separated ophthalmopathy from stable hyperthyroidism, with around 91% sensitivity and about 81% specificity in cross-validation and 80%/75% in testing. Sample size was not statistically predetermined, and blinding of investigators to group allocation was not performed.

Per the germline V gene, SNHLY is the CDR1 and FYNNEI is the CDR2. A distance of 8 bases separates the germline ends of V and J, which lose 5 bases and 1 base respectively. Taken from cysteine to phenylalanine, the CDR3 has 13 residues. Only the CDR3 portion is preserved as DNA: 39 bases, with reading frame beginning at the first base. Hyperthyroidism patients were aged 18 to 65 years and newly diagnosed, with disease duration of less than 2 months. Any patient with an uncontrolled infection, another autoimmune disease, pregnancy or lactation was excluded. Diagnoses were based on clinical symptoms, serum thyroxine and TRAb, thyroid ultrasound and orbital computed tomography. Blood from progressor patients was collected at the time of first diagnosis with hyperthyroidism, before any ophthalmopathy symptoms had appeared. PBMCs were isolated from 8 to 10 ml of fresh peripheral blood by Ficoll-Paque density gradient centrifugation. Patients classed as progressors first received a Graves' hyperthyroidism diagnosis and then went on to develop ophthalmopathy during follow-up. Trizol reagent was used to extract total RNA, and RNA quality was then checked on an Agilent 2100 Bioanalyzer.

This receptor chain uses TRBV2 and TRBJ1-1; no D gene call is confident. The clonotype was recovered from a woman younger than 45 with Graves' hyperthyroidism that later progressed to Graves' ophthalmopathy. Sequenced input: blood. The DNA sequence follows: TGTGCCAGCAGTAAAACAGAGAACACTGAAGCTTTCTTT. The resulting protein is CASSKTENTEAFF.